The next 32 T cell receptor beta chains were all read from a single sample in a study of Graves' ophthalmopathy and Graves' hyperthyroidism (dated by TCRdb to 2016 to 2018). TCRdb shows the sequencer as Illumina HiSeq 2000. For repertoire sequencing, the TCR beta CDR3 regions were amplified from RNA transcripts. HTBI primers and the Qiagen OneStep RT-PCR kit were used in a first-round RT-PCR, which was followed by a second-round multiplex PCR, size selection and purification. TCRdb took the public reads, trimmed them with fastp at Q25, ran MiXCR for clone calling and kept in-frame beta chains. Entries are consolidated by CDR3 protein sequence, retaining the most common genes and DNA. This sample lists approximately 160,000 distinct CDR3 sequences; 30% to 45% were detected once. The ten largest clones add up to about 8.2% of the sample. Sequenced sample: peripheral blood. These receptors were taken from a young man with Graves' ophthalmopathy. Donor details come from another sample of the same person, matched by shared clones.

This clonotype was seen at least ten times. This sequence joins TRBV28 and TRBJ1-5; 7 positions agree with TRBD1. Trimming at V came to 3 bases and at J to 5 bases, leaving 4 bases not matched to a gene. Germline V gives CDR1 MDHEN, CDR2 SYDVKM. This CDR3 contains 14 residues. CDR3 loop: CASSLGQRHQPQHF. DNA for the CDR3: TGTGCCAGCAGTTTGGGACAGCGGCATCAGCCCCAGCATTTT.

The chain employs TRBV6-2 or TRBV6-3 and TRBJ1-5, with 7 bases that match TRBD1. Germline loops: CDR1 MNHEY, CDR2 SVGEGT. V dropped 10 bases and J dropped 5; count of bases not matched to a gene: 17. CDR3 length: 16 amino acids. The chain's CDR3 is CATRIPNRGPDQPQHF. CDR3 coding DNA: TGTGCCACCAGAATCCCAAACAGGGGCCCTGATCAGCCCCAGCATTTT.

This clonotype came up many times. The genes are TRBV6-5 and TRBJ2-2; weak D call: TRBD2 (6 bases). The V and J ends lost 5 bases and 1 base respectively, with 17 bases between them. The CDR3 contains 17 residues. The germline V gene has CDR1 MNHEY and CDR2 SVGAGI. The CDR3 region is CASSQEGRGVNTGELFF. The CDR3 DNA reads TGTGCCAGCAGTCAGGAGGGGCGGGGAGTGAACACCGGGGAGCTGTTTTTT.

The chain couples TRBV29-1 to TRBJ2-2, with D uncertain. CDR1 and CDR2 from the germline V gene are SQVTM and ANQGSEA. This CDR3 has 14 amino acids. V was cut by 4 bases and J by 1 base, with 10 bases left in between. The DNA for the CDR3 is TGCAGCGTTGCTCCACACCAGAACACCGGGGAGCTGTTTTTT. Translation gives CSVAPHQNTGELFF.

The table lists this clonotype with many counts. The rearrangement links TRBV5-1 to TRBJ2-6; 7 bases are a match to TRBD2. The CDR3 is 15 residues long. Germline trimming cut 5 bases from V and 2 bases from J; bases unmatched to any gene: 4. CDR1 and CDR2 from the germline V gene are SGHRS and YFSETQ. This chain's CDR3 is CASSYAGAGANVLTF. The CDR3 DNA reads TGCGCCAGCAGTTACGCGGGAGCTGGGGCCAACGTCCTGACTTTC.

This clonotype was seen ten or more times. The gene calls are TRBV6-5 and TRBJ1-2; D gene ambiguous. The ends were cut back, 4 bases at V and 7 bases at J, with 10 bases in the middle. Germline CDR1 MNHEY, CDR2 SVGAGI. This CDR3 has 12 residues. CDR3: CASSSDIGGYTF. CDR3 nucleotide sequence: TGTGCCAGCAGTTCCGACATTGGTGGCTACACCTTC.

This clonotype was picked up many times. V usage is TRBV20-1 and J usage is TRBJ2-7, with D uncertain. The V gene's germline CDR1 is DFQATT and CDR2 SNEGSKA (reference sequence). This CDR3 is built from 12 residues. V lost 2 bases to trimming and J lost 6 bases, with 11 bases between them. The CDR3 protein is CSARLAPSEQYF. In DNA, the CDR3 is TGCAGTGCTAGATTGGCCCCGTCCGAGCAGTACTTC.

Ten or more counts support this clonotype. V is TRBV19 and J is TRBJ2-5; 11 positions match TRBD2. The V gene end was trimmed by 5 bases and the J gene end by 5 bases; junction bases not matched to a gene: 13. Germline CDR1 LNHDA, CDR2 SQIVND (reference sequence). The CDR3 extends over 17 amino acids. CDR3 in DNA: TGTGCCAGTAGTCGGGGTAGCGGGAGGGCCGGGCGGGAGACCCAGTACTTC. Amino acids: CASSRGSGRAGRETQYF.

This clonotype was seen repeatedly, ten times or more. The chain employs TRBV25-1 and TRBJ2-7; TRBD2 agrees at 7 bases. The ends lost 3 bases at V and 0 bases at J; junction bases unmatched: 8. The CDR3 length is 16 residues. CDR1 is MGHDK and CDR2 is SYGVNS in the germline V gene. The CDR3 loop reads CASSDGGSASSYEQYF. CDR3 DNA sequence: TGTGCCAGCAGTGATGGCGGGAGCGCTAGCTCCTACGAGCAGTACTTC.

Many counts were recorded for this clonotype. The gene calls are TRBV7-2 and TRBJ2-7; perhaps TRBD2 as D (6 bases). The CDR3 is 13 amino acids. Germline CDR1 and CDR2: SGHTA and FQGNSA. With 1 base removed from V and 3 bases from J, the gap between germline ends came to 7 bases. Here the CDR3 reads CASSLGSGYEQYF. In nucleotides, the CDR3 is TGTGCCAGCAGCTTAGGTAGCGGCTACGAGCAGTACTTC. The full variable domain, in which reference TRBV7-2 and TRBJ2-7 provide the parts outside the CDR3, is GAGVSQSPSNKVTEKGKDVELRCDPISGHTALYWYRQSLGQGLEFLIYFQGNSAPDKSGLPSDRFSAERTGGSVSTLTIQRTQQEDSAVYLCASSLGSGYEQYFGPGTRLTVT.

The table lists this clonotype with many counts. The gene calls are TRBV6-2 or TRBV6-3 and TRBJ2-6, with D perhaps TRBD1 (6 bases). There are 15 residues in the CDR3. Germline CDR1 MNHEY, CDR2 SVGEGT. V gave up 4 bases and J gave up 0 bases, with 7 bases separating them. CDR3 DNA: TGTGCCAGCAGTTGGGACAACTCTGGGGCCAACGTCCTGACTTTC. Translating gives CASSWDNSGANVLTF.

V is TRBV30 and J is TRBJ1-2; TRBD1 matches at 8 bases. Germline CDR1 GTSNPN, CDR2 SVGIG (reference sequence). The CDR3 sequence is 12 residues long. The V segment lost 5 bases and the J segment 6 bases; nucleotides outside the gene matches: 5. The CDR3 loop is CAWGRGLHGYTF. The CDR3 nucleotides read TGTGCCTGGGGCAGGGGGCTCCATGGCTACACCTTC.

This sequence joins TRBV20-1 and TRBJ1-4, with a weak D call TRBD1 (5 bases). CDR1 and CDR2 from the germline V gene are DFQATT and SNEGSKA (reference sequence). This CDR3 is built from 16 residues. V was cut by 3 bases and J by 2 bases, with 16 bases left in between. The CDR3 spells CSARKFGAGTNEKLFF. The CDR3 DNA reads as TGCAGTGCTAGGAAGTTTGGGGCAGGGACTAATGAAAAACTGTTTTTT.

The chain is built from TRBV7-2 and TRBJ2-5; D might be TRBD2 (7 bases). Germline CDR1 is SGHTA and CDR2 is FQGNSA. V gave up 2 bases and J gave up 5 bases, with 15 bases separating them. The CDR3 is 15 residues long. Written as DNA, the CDR3 is TGTGCCAGCAGCTTAACGGGGGGCCGCCCGGAGACCCAGTACTTC. It translates to CASSLTGGRPETQYF.

This clonotype was observed at least ten times. The chain couples TRBV18 to TRBJ1-1, with D unresolved. Germline-derived CDR1 and CDR2 are KGHSH and LQKENI. V was clipped by 6 bases and J by 0 bases, with 17 bases between them. This CDR3 is built from 16 residues. The CDR3 reads CASSADVWEVNTEAFF. The CDR3 region has the DNA TGTGCCAGCTCGGCAGACGTCTGGGAAGTGAACACTGAAGCTTTCTTT.

This clonotype came up many times. The V call is TRBV9, the J call TRBJ1-1; D might be TRBD1 (5 bases). Germline V lookup: CDR1 SGDLS, CDR2 YYNGEE. The V end lost 0 bases, the J end lost 6 bases, and 15 bases lay between the germline ends. This CDR3 contains 15 residues. CDR3 bases: TGTGCCAGCAGCGTAGTAAGTTCGGCGGGGGCTGAAGCTTTCTTT. This sequence encodes CASSVVSSAGAEAFF.

This clonotype was seen ten or more times. The J gene is TRBJ2-5, the V gene TRBV7-2; no clear D gene. The CDR3 sequence is 14 residues long. Trimming pared 2 bases from V and 5 bases from J, leaving 12 bases between. In germline, CDR1 is SGHTA, CDR2 FQGNSA. CDR3 sequence (DNA): TGTGCCAGCAGCTTATACTACCCCGGGGAGACCCAGTACTTC. It specifies CASSLYYPGETQYF.

This clonotype was counted a single time. The chain combines TRBV6-2 or TRBV6-3 with TRBJ2-7; no firm D call. CDR1 is MNHEY and CDR2 is SVGEGT in the germline V gene. Trimming left V 6 bases short and J 5 bases short, with 20 bases between. The length of the CDR3 is 15 residues. CDR3 region: CASSNELDESHEQYF. The CDR3 nucleotides are TGTGCCAGCAGCAATGAGCTGGATGAGTCCCACGAGCAGTACTTC.

The V call is TRBV28, the J call TRBJ1-1; 8 nucleotides match TRBD1. CDR1 is MDHEN, CDR2 SYDVKM, per germline. With 5 bases clipped from V and 2 bases from J, the junction kept 10 bases outside the gene matches. There are 16 residues in the CDR3. CDR3 loop: CASSHPPGQGNTEAFF. Here the CDR3 DNA reads TGTGCCAGCAGTCACCCTCCAGGACAGGGAAACACTGAAGCTTTCTTT. Full variable domain (missing parts from reference TRBV28 and TRBJ1-1): DVKVTQSSRYLVKRTGEKVFLECVQDMDHENMFWYRQDPGLGLRLIYFSYDVKMKEKGDIPEGYSVSREKKERFSLILESASTNQTSMYLCASSHPPGQGNTEAFFGQGTRLTVV.

DNA for the CDR3: TGTGCCAGCAGCCGCGCACTATGGCCCCAGCATTTT. It is translated as CASSRALWPQHF. The chain employs TRBV12-3 or TRBV12-4 and TRBJ1-5; D remains unclear. The V and J ends lost 6 bases and 9 bases respectively, with 12 bases between them. The CDR3 is 12 residues long.

This clonotype appeared many times. An end of the junction differs from the germline gene, which may be a read error. The rearrangement joins TRBV7-2 to TRBJ2-6, with D unresolved. In germline, CDR1 is SGHTA, CDR2 FQGNSA. The CDR3 loop spans 15 amino acids. CDR3 bases: TGTGCCAGCAGCCCCGGTACTTCTGGTGCCAACGTCCTGACTTTC. It codes for CASSPGTSGANVLTF.

This clonotype occurred many times. This chain uses TRBV12-3 or TRBV12-4 with TRBJ2-2; D is unclear. The CDR3 spans 13 residues. The ends were cut back, 3 bases at V and 5 bases at J, with 7 bases in the middle. The CDR3 DNA reads as TGTGCCAGCAGTTTTGGGTGGACCGGGGAGCTGTTTTTT. As protein: CASSFGWTGELFF.

The V and J genes are TRBV6-1 and TRBJ2-5; 8 nucleotides line up with TRBD1. CDR3 length equals 15 residues. Germline V gene lookup returns CDR1 MNHNS and CDR2 SASEGT. Trimming removed 5 bases from V and 6 bases from J; junction bases left unmatched: 11. This CDR3 reads CASSTGAGGRKTQYF. In nucleotides, the CDR3 is TGTGCCAGCAGTACCGGGGCAGGGGGCAGGAAGACCCAGTACTTC.

Many counts were recorded for this clonotype. The chain uses TRBV5-1 and TRBJ1-1; a possible D gene is TRBD1 (5 bases). The V end was cut by 0 bases, the J end by 6 bases, with 15 bases between. The CDR3 is made up of 15 amino acids. CDR1 and CDR2 (germline): SGHRS, YFSETQ. The chain's CDR3 is CASSLAGRAIPEAFF. Written as DNA, the CDR3 is TGCGCCAGCAGCTTGGCGGGCAGGGCCATTCCTGAAGCTTTCTTT.

This clonotype was picked up many times. The chain couples TRBV12-3 or TRBV12-4 to TRBJ1-1, with TRBD1 as a possible D gene (5 bases). The CDR3 length is 15 residues. Trimming took off 6 bases at V and 3 bases at J, with 17 bases between the two ends. The CDR3 loop reads CASSPGEGLDTEAFF. The CDR3 nucleotides read TGTGCCAGCAGCCCGGGCGAGGGGCTCGACACTGAAGCTTTCTTT.

This chain connects TRBV7-8 to TRBJ2-7, with 10 bases matching TRBD1. The V gene's germline CDR1 is SGHVS and CDR2 FQNEAQ. The CDR3 runs 14 residues. V was pared by 5 bases and J by 6 bases, with 7 bases of the junction left unmatched. The CDR3 sequence: CASSPGTGAREQYF. DNA of the CDR3: TGTGCCAGCAGCCCAGGGACAGGGGCCCGCGAGCAGTACTTC. The full variable domain, its missing parts supplied by reference TRBV7-8 and TRBJ2-7, is GAGVSQSPRYKVAKRGQDVALRCDPISGHVSLFWYQQALGQGPEFLTYFQNEAQLDKSGLPSDRFFAERPEGSVSTLKIQRTQQEDSAVYLCASSPGTGAREQYFGPGTRLTVT.

This clonotype was detected only a few times. This chain links TRBV19 with TRBJ2-2, with TRBD1 matching 12 bases. The CDR3 covers 17 residues. Germline V gene data show CDR1 as LNHDA and CDR2 as SQIVND (reference sequence). V shed 4 bases and J 7 bases; nucleotides not matched to a gene: 10. This CDR3 reads CASSTLPGQGAIGELFF. The CDR3 bases are TGTGCCAGTAGTACACTACCGGGACAGGGGGCTATCGGGGAGCTGTTTTTT.

The rearrangement uses TRBV9 and TRBJ1-2, with a weak D call TRBD1 (6 bases). V lost 0 bases to trimming and J lost 8 bases, with 17 bases between them. The germline CDR1 and CDR2 sequences are SGDLS and YYNGEE. This CDR3 contains 15 residues. CDR3 loop: CASSVAIGQGNGYTF. DNA of the CDR3: TGTGCCAGCAGCGTAGCTATCGGGCAGGGGAACGGCTACACCTTC.

The sample holds many counts of this clonotype. The CDR3 DNA sequence: TGTGCCAGCAGTTTTAGACAGGGGGCAGACGAGCAGTACTTC. The encoded protein is CASSFRQGADEQYF. The chain employs TRBV6-5 and TRBJ2-7; TRBD1 aligns across 10 bases. CDR1 and CDR2 from the germline V gene are MNHEY and SVGAGI. Losses at the gene ends were 4 bases for V and 5 bases for J; bases not matched to a gene: 5. The CDR3 runs to 14 residues.

Here the CDR3 DNA reads TGTGCCAGCAGTCCGACAGGGATGTTCTCCTACGAGCAGTACTTC. Translating it yields CASSPTGMFSYEQYF. This rearrangement joins TRBV6-1 to TRBJ2-7; 7 nucleotides match TRBD1. This CDR3 is built from 15 residues. V gave up 5 bases and J gave up 0 bases; unmatched junction bases: 7. Germline CDR1 reads MNHNS; CDR2 reads SASEGT.

The CDR3 DNA reads as TGTGCCAGCGAGCGGCGGGAGGTTATGAACACTGAAGCTTTCTTT. It translates to CASERREVMNTEAFF. The chain employs TRBV6-1 and TRBJ1-1; no clear D gene. This CDR3 has 15 residues. Germline values: CDR1 MNHNS, CDR2 SASEGT. V lost 8 bases, J lost 0 bases, and 16 bases lay in between.

This clonotype was seen only once. The V and J genes are TRBV12-3 or TRBV12-4 and TRBJ2-2; 14 bases line up with TRBD2. The CDR3 totals 17 residues. V shed 5 bases and J 8 bases; nucleotides not matched to a gene: 10. CDR3 loop: CASSLKTSGRVNGELFF. The CDR3 coding sequence is TGTGCCAGCAGTCTGAAGACTAGCGGGAGGGTCAATGGGGAGCTGTTTTTT.